This T cell receptor (beta chain) stems from a study of T cells in localized non-small cell lung cancer. Points from the study as a whole: Owing to sequencing of a solitary tumor region, heterogeneity cannot be discounted.

Worth noting for this clone: Antigen unknown.

The protocol was immunoSEQ multiplex PCR, while the TCRdb copy is restricted to in-frame clones and leaves out a portion. The sample has 1,500 to 2,500 clones, about 23% seen once. Germline CDR1 SGHDN, CDR2 FVKESK. The CDR3 length is 17 residues. The V segment lost 5 bases and the J segment 5 bases; nucleotides outside the gene matches: 10. This chain connects TRBV14 to TRBJ2-1, with 12 nucleotides matching TRBD2. The TCR sequence derives from a female donor aged 60 or older with stage II lung adenocarcinoma. Sequenced material: lung tumor tissue, taken before any cancer treatment. The CDR3 loop is CASSKRRTSGMHNEQFF. The CDR3 DNA reads as TGTGCCAGCAGCAAAAGGAGGACTAGCGGGATGCACAATGAGCAGTTCTTC.